The following is a TCR beta chain sequence with its context. Its cognate antigen is unknown. The data belong to a study of somatic mutations in cytotoxic T cells in rheumatoid arthritis. The overall study: No treatment had yet been given when patient blood (around 30 ml EDTA) was drawn, right after diagnosis. Study-wide findings and caveats: Significant differences in CD8+ T-cell clonality were not found between rheumatoid arthritis patients and healthy controls (age-matched).

Produced via immunoSEQ multiplex PCR; TCRdb's table is partial and in-frame only. The table has about 16,000 clones, 75% to 90% seen once. Germline trimming cut 5 bases from V and 7 bases from J; bases unmatched to any gene: 8. Germline lookup yields CDR1 SGHAT and CDR2 FQNNGV. The CDR3 loop spans 15 amino acids. The source material was CD8+ T cells sorted from blood. The chain links TRBV11-2 to TRBJ2-3; 11 bases fit TRBD2. This clonotype was obtained from an adult with rheumatoid arthritis. This CDR3 reads CASSQSLAGGNTQYF. Written as DNA, the CDR3 is TGTGCCAGCAGCCAAAGCCTAGCGGGGGGTAATACGCAGTATTTT.